This T cell receptor (beta chain) was profiled in a study of Ad26.COV2.S vaccination and SARS-CoV-2 variants. Looking at the study overall: As a participant in COV1001, the donor was in the Ad26.COV2.S trial arm.

In regard to this clone: Its antigen is unknown.

Germline CDR1 and CDR2: SGHVS and FNYEAQ. This CDR3 spans 14 amino acids. Losses at the gene ends were 1 base for V and 7 bases for J; bases not matched to a gene: 4. The treatment denotes: some 20 received Ad26.COV2.S at low or high dose, single or two shots; 5 received placebo; per-sample allocation not given. Specimens were obtained on day 63 following the first vaccine or placebo injection. Whoever gave the sample was an adult aged 18-55 years in Boston. Repertoires were generated with immunoSEQ multiplex PCR, while TCRdb's copy carries only in-frame clones and drops some. This table has approximately 280,000 clones, more than 75% appearing once. Study-wide results and caveats: Non-spike TCR breadth showed similarity between vaccine and placebo recipients.

The chain couples TRBV7-6 to TRBJ2-7; 10 bases are shared with TRBD1. This receptor was obtained from a person between 18 and 59 years old who received the Ad26.COV2.S COVID-19 vaccine or a placebo. The sample in question was peripheral blood, obtained in a trial of Ad26.COV2.S vaccine versus placebo. The CDR3 is CASSLGQGASEQYF. For the CDR3, the DNA is TGTGCCAGCAGCTTAGGACAGGGGGCGAGTGAGCAGTACTTC. The full variable domain, rest sourced from reference TRBV7-6 and TRBJ2-7, is GAGVSQSPRYKVTKRGQDVALRCDPISGHVSLYWYRQALGQGPEFLTYFNYEAQQDKSGLPNDRFSAERPEGSISTLTIQRTEQRDSAMYRCASSLGQGASEQYFGPGTRLTVT.